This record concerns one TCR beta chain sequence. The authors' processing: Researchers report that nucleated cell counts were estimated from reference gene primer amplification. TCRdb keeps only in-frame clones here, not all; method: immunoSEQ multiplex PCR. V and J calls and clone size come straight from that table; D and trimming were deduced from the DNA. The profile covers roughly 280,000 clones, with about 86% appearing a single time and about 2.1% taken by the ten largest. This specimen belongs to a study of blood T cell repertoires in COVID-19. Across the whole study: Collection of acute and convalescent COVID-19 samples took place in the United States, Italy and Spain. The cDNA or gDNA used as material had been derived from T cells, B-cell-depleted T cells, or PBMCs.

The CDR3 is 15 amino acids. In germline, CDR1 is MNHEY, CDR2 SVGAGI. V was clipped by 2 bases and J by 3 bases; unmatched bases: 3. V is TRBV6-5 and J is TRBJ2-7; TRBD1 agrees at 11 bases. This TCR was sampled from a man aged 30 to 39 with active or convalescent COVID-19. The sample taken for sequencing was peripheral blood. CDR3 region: CASSYAGTGGYEQYF. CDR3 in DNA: TGTGCCAGCAGTTACGCCGGGACAGGGGGCTACGAGCAGTACTTC.